These 28 T cell receptor beta chains share one sample of origin, sequenced in a study of blood T cell repertoires in COVID-19. Profiling relied on immunoSEQ multiplex PCR, and the TCRdb table lists in-frame clones only, not all of them. The table has 300,000 or so clones, roughly 84% seen once. The sequenced material came from peripheral blood. These receptors all stem from a man aged 50-60 years with active or convalescent COVID-19.

The chain combines TRBV3-1 (or the pseudogene TRBV3-2) with TRBJ1-3; 9 nucleotides agree with TRBD1. Germline V CDR1 and CDR2: LGHDT, YNNKEL (reference sequence). This CDR3 is 17 amino acids long. V shed 5 bases and J 0 bases; nucleotides not matched to a gene: 8. CDR3 amino acids: CASSWDRAGFSGNTIYF. The CDR3 DNA reads as TGTGCCAGCAGCTGGGACAGGGCTGGTTTCTCTGGAAACACCATATATTTT.

This chain uses TRBV4-3 with TRBJ2-7, with TRBD2 identical over 10 bases. The CDR3 length is 16 residues. CDR1 and CDR2 from the germline V gene are LGHNA and YSLEER. V was pared by 4 bases and J by 2 bases, with 8 bases of the junction left unmatched. CDR3 in amino acids: CASSPTLLAGPYEQYF. As DNA, the CDR3 is TGCGCCAGCAGCCCTACGCTACTAGCGGGGCCCTACGAGCAGTACTTC.

This clone was recorded only once. The genes are TRBV10-3 and TRBJ2-7; 8 bases agree with TRBD1. V gave up 8 bases and J gave up 6 bases; unmatched junction bases: 9. Germline V lookup: CDR1 ENHRY, CDR2 SYGVKD. CDR3 size: 13 residues. The CDR3 DNA reads as TGTGCCATCCAGGGGGCAGCCCGGGGCGAGCAGTACTTC. Its protein is CAIQGAARGEQYF.

V gene TRBV24-1 combines with J gene TRBJ2-7; D is undetermined. With 2 bases removed from V and 3 bases from J, the gap between germline ends came to 4 bases. Germline V CDR1 and CDR2: KGHDR, SFDVKD. This CDR3 region has 12 residues. CDR3 residues: CATSDYNYEQYF. As DNA, the CDR3 is TGTGCCACCAGTGATTACAACTACGAGCAGTACTTC.

The chain employs TRBV5-1 and TRBJ2-3; D unclear. The CDR3 sequence is 14 residues long. In germline, CDR1 is SGHRS, CDR2 YFSETQ. V lost 3 bases and J 9 bases, leaving 17 bases between the germline ends. The CDR3: CASSYDSGTTTQYF. The DNA for the CDR3 is TGCGCCAGCAGCTACGACTCTGGCACAACGACGCAGTATTTT.

The rearrangement links TRBV5-1 to TRBJ2-2, with 9 bases identical to TRBD2. The CDR3 has 16 residues. The V segment lost 1 base and the J segment 7 bases; nucleotides outside the gene matches: 8. Germline CDR1 SGHRS, CDR2 YFSETQ. Here the CDR3 DNA reads TGCGCCAGCAGCTTGTCTGCGGGAGGGCCGATCGGGGAGCTGTTTTTT. Encoded protein: CASSLSAGGPIGELFF.

To note about this clone: Within the sample, other DNA sequences also encode this same CDR3. The rearrangement links TRBV2 to TRBJ1-2; maybe TRBD1 (6 bases). Germline V gene data show CDR1 as SNHLY and CDR2 as FYNNEI. V shed 3 bases and J shed 4 bases, with 9 bases lying between them. The CDR3 spans 13 residues. The CDR3 coding sequence is TGTGCCAGCAGTGAGGGGGCGCCCTATGGCTACACCTTC. Encoded protein: CASSEGAPYGYTF.

CDR3 loop: CASSQGQYTEAFF. DNA of the CDR3: TGCGCCAGCAGCCAGGGACAGTACACTGAAGCTTTCTTT. The rearrangement uses TRBV4-3 and TRBJ1-1; TRBD1 matches at 7 bases. Germline lookup yields CDR1 LGHNA and CDR2 YSLEER. The V segment lost 3 bases and the J segment 3 bases; nucleotides outside the gene matches: 1. This CDR3 has 13 amino acids.

This sequence joins TRBV2 and TRBJ1-1; tentatively, D is TRBD1 (6 bases). This CDR3 has 14 residues. The ends were cut back, 8 bases at V and 0 bases at J, with 13 bases in the middle. Germline V gives CDR1 SNHLY, CDR2 FYNNEI. The CDR3 protein is CASDSGQLNTEAFF. For the CDR3, the DNA is TGTGCCAGCGACAGCGGACAGTTGAACACTGAAGCTTTCTTT.

The CDR3 sequence: CASNQASAEETQYF. Here the CDR3 DNA reads TGTGCCAGCAACCAAGCTAGCGCCGAAGAGACCCAGTACTTC. The chain couples TRBV9 to TRBJ2-5; a weak D match, TRBD2 (6 bases). Germline lookup yields CDR1 SGDLS and CDR2 YYNGEE. This CDR3 spans 14 amino acids. V dropped 6 bases and J dropped 3 bases, with 15 bases sitting between them.

At least ten counts were recorded for this clone. The rearrangement links TRBV19 to TRBJ2-7, with D perhaps TRBD2 (6 bases). V was cut by 0 bases and J by 6 bases, with 9 bases left in between. CDR3 length equals 13 residues. The germline CDR1 and CDR2 sequences are LNHDA and SQIVND (reference sequence). The CDR3 DNA reads TGTGCCAGTAGTATAGACGTTAGCGGCGAGCAGTACTTC. Protein sequence: CASSIDVSGEQYF.

The chain has TRBV5-4 and TRBJ1-2; weak D call: TRBD1 (6 bases). V dropped 1 base and J dropped 8 bases, with 18 bases sitting between them. The CDR3 totals 15 residues. Germline-derived CDR1 and CDR2 are SGHNT and YYREEE (reference sequence). DNA of the CDR3: TGTGCCAGCAGCTTGCAGGGGACCTCCACCTTAGGCTACACCTTC. It yields the protein CASSLQGTSTLGYTF.

The chain has TRBV6-6 and TRBJ2-7; no firm D call. Deletions cut 4 bases from V and 0 bases from J, with 10 bases between. CDR1 is MNHNY and CDR2 is SVGAGI in the germline V gene (reference sequence). CDR3 length: 14 amino acids. DNA for the CDR3: TGTGCCAGCAGTTCACAGCATCCCTCCTACGAGCAGTACTTC. As protein: CASSSQHPSYEQYF.

The V call is TRBV18, the J call TRBJ2-7, with 7 bases that match TRBD1. The CDR3 loop spans 13 amino acids. The J segment lost 2 bases and the V segment lost 8 bases, leaving 6 bases of the junction unmatched. Germline CDR1 reads KGHSH; CDR2 reads LQKENI. This chain's CDR3 is CASRQGLTYEQYF. CDR3 nucleotides: TGTGCCAGCCGACAGGGTCTTACCTACGAGCAGTACTTC.

Here the CDR3 reads CASRPGTGGSQPQHF. CDR3 in DNA: TGTGCCAGCAGGCCCGGGACAGGGGGCAGTCAGCCCCAGCATTTT. The rearrangement uses TRBV27 and TRBJ1-5; 12 bases are a match to TRBD1. The trim removed 6 bases at V and 6 bases at J, leaving 6 bases unmatched. The CDR3 runs 15 residues. The germline CDR1 and CDR2 sequences are MNHEY and SMNVEV (reference sequence).

The J gene is TRBJ1-3, the V gene TRBV28; the match to TRBD1 covers 8 bases. V was pared by 1 base and J by 4 bases, with 6 bases of the junction left unmatched. The CDR3 length is 16 residues. Germline CDR1 is MDHEN and CDR2 is SYDVKM. For the CDR3, the DNA is TGTGCCAGCAGTTTATATCAGGGGGCTACCGGAAACACCATATATTTT. Amino acid sequence: CASSLYQGATGNTIYF.

This chain uses TRBV3-1 (or the pseudogene TRBV3-2) with TRBJ1-1; 8 nucleotides agree with TRBD1. The CDR3 has 15 amino acids. Germline V gene lookup returns CDR1 LGHDT and CDR2 YNNKEL (reference sequence). V was clipped by 0 bases and J by 4 bases; unmatched bases: 4. The CDR3 protein is CASSQDPTGGTEAFF. In DNA form, the CDR3 reads TGTGCCAGCAGCCAAGACCCTACAGGGGGCACTGAAGCTTTCTTT.

The chain combines TRBV28 with TRBJ2-7; 9 bases match TRBD1. The CDR3 is 14 amino acids. V trimming: 5 bases; J trimming: 4 bases; junction bases outside the gene matches: 6. Germline V gene data show CDR1 as MDHEN and CDR2 as SYDVKM. In DNA form, the CDR3 reads TGTGCCAGCAGTCCGGGGACAGGGATTTACGAGCAGTACTTC. Translation: CASSPGTGIYEQYF. The full variable domain, rest sourced from reference TRBV28 and TRBJ2-7, is DVKVTQSSRYLVKRTGEKVFLECVQDMDHENMFWYRQDPGLGLRLIYFSYDVKMKEKGDIPEGYSVSREKKERFSLILESASTNQTSMYLCASSPGTGIYEQYFGPGTRLTVT.

The chain uses TRBV10-3 and TRBJ2-3; TRBD2 matches at 10 bases. V shed 7 bases, J shed 1 base, and the junction held 2 bases outside the gene matches. The CDR3 sequence is 14 residues long. Germline CDR1 reads ENHRY; CDR2 reads SYGVKD. This chain's CDR3 is CAIKGTSGTDTQYF. Here the CDR3 DNA reads TGTGCCATCAAAGGGACTAGCGGCACAGATACGCAGTATTTT.

The rearrangement joins TRBV6-2 or TRBV6-3 to TRBJ2-2, with 11 bases identical to TRBD2. The CDR3 has 16 amino acids. The germline V gene encodes CDR1 MNHEY and CDR2 SVGEGT. The V gene end was trimmed by 5 bases and the J gene end by 1 base; junction bases not matched to a gene: 3. DNA of the CDR3: TGTGCCAGCAGTGGCGGGACTAGCGGGAACACCGGGGAGCTGTTTTTT. Translated: CASSGGTSGNTGELFF.

This chain links TRBV14 with TRBJ1-2; 11 positions match TRBD1. The V gene end was trimmed by 1 base and the J gene end by 4 bases; junction bases not matched to a gene: 5. The CDR3 has 16 residues. From germline, CDR1 is SGHDN and CDR2 FVKESK. CDR3 amino acids: CASSQAGTGGAYGYTF. The CDR3 DNA reads as TGTGCCAGCAGCCAAGCCGGGACAGGGGGTGCCTATGGCTACACCTTC.

This chain links TRBV7-8 with TRBJ1-1; a weak D match, TRBD1 (5 bases). The CDR3 is 16 residues long. Germline V gene data show CDR1 as SGHVS and CDR2 as FQNEAQ. V was cut by 2 bases and J by 3 bases, with 16 bases left in between. The CDR3 protein is CASSLIRLSGDTEAFF. CDR3 DNA sequence: TGTGCCAGCAGCTTAATTCGTCTATCGGGGGACACTGAAGCTTTCTTT. Drawing the rest from reference TRBV7-8 and TRBJ1-1, the complete variable domain is GAGVSQSPRYKVAKRGQDVALRCDPISGHVSLFWYQQALGQGPEFLTYFQNEAQLDKSGLPSDRFFAERPEGSVSTLKIQRTQQEDSAVYLCASSLIRLSGDTEAFFGQGTRLTVV.

This chain links TRBV6-5 with TRBJ1-4; tentatively, D is TRBD1 (5 bases). The length of the CDR3 is 15 residues. Trimming shortened V by 0 bases and J by 3 bases, and 8 bases separated the two germline ends. Germline CDR1 reads MNHEY; CDR2 reads SVGAGI. The CDR3 sequence is CASSYSEGPNEKLFF. CDR3 bases: TGTGCCAGCAGTTACTCGGAGGGGCCTAATGAAAAACTGTTTTTT.

This clone was seen more than once but under ten times. V gene TRBV7-6 combines with J gene TRBJ2-7; 8 nucleotides line up with TRBD2. Trimming took 2 bases from V and 0 from J; bases not matched to a gene: 6. CDR1 is SGHVS, CDR2 FNYEAQ, per germline. This CDR3 has 16 amino acids. In DNA, the CDR3 is TGTGCCAGCAGCTTACCAGCGGGGGAGCTCTCCTACGAGCAGTACTTC. Amino acids: CASSLPAGELSYEQYF.

The gene calls are TRBV7-2 and TRBJ1-6; a possible D gene is TRBD1 (5 bases). V lost 1 base, J lost 4 bases, and 8 bases lay in between. In germline, CDR1 is SGHTA, CDR2 FQGNSA. The CDR3 contains 15 residues. The chain's CDR3 is CASSLEPGYNSPLHF. The CDR3 DNA is TGTGCCAGCAGCTTAGAACCAGGGTATAATTCACCCCTCCACTTT.

The chain employs TRBV28 and TRBJ2-2; 8 bases are a match to TRBD1. The CDR3 sequence is 16 residues long. V lost 3 bases, J lost 5 bases, and 8 bases stayed unmatched. Germline lookup yields CDR1 MDHEN and CDR2 SYDVKM. The CDR3 spells CASSFNRGVYTGELFF. The CDR3 DNA follows: TGTGCCAGCAGTTTCAACAGGGGGGTGTATACCGGGGAGCTGTTTTTT.

The chain carries TRBV19 and TRBJ1-5; no firm D call. Germline CDR1 and CDR2: LNHDA and SQIVND (reference sequence). The V and J ends lost 1 base and 5 bases respectively, with 6 bases between them. The CDR3 is made up of 13 amino acids. The CDR3 nucleotides are TGTGCCAGTAGTATAGTTGTCGATCAGCCCCAGCATTTT. Encoded protein: CASSIVVDQPQHF.

The V and J genes are TRBV6-5 and TRBJ1-5; D is uncertain. The CDR3 has 14 amino acids. Germline V gene lookup returns CDR1 MNHEY and CDR2 SVGAGI. The V end was cut by 0 bases, the J end by 5 bases, with 8 bases between. The CDR3 nucleotides read TGTGCCAGCAGTTACTCGAGAGGCGATCAGCCCCAGCATTTT. Its translation is CASSYSRGDQPQHF.